What follows are 32 T cell receptor beta chains derived from one specimen sequenced in a study of blood T cell repertoires in COVID-19. The table came from immunoSEQ multiplex PCR; TCRdb's copy has only in-frame clones and leaves some out. The data hold approximately 130,000 clones, with more than 75% observed a single time. Sequenced input: peripheral blood. These receptors were collected from a woman in her forties or fifties who had recovered from COVID-19.

The genes are TRBV6-5 and TRBJ1-2; 7 bases are a match to TRBD1. Germline values: CDR1 MNHEY, CDR2 SVGAGI. V dropped 10 bases and J dropped 6; count of bases not matched to a gene: 17. This CDR3 has 15 residues. The CDR3 DNA sequence: TGTGCCATCCGCCGCCCCGGGACAGTTCAAAATGGCTACACCTTC. It specifies CAIRRPGTVQNGYTF.

The gene calls are TRBV7-6 and TRBJ2-5; D possibly corresponds to TRBD1 (6 bases). CDR1 is SGHVS, CDR2 FNYEAQ, per germline. This CDR3 is 16 amino acids long. The V and J ends lost 4 bases and 2 bases respectively, with 17 bases between them. The CDR3 nucleotides read TGTGCCAGCAGCTCTGGTGGCAGGGGTATGCAAGAGACCCAGTACTTC. Translation: CASSSGGRGMQETQYF.

J is TRBJ2-1 and V is TRBV4-3; TRBD2 is a possible D gene (6 bases). The germline CDR1 and CDR2 sequences are LGHNA and YSLEER. The CDR3 loop spans 18 amino acids. Trimming cost V 2 bases and J 4 bases, with 21 bases left between them. The CDR3 DNA sequence: TGCGCCAGCAGCCAAAGTAGGCGGGGATCCGCGGGTTACAATGAGCAGTTCTTC. This sequence encodes CASSQSRRGSAGYNEQFF.

V is TRBV2 and J is TRBJ1-6, with TRBD1 matching over 10 bases. The CDR3 loop spans 15 amino acids. The ends lost 6 bases at V and 5 bases at J; junction bases unmatched: 4. CDR1 SNHLY and CDR2 FYNNEI come from the germline V gene. The CDR3 region is CASRLTGGHNSPLHF. The CDR3 DNA reads as TGTGCCAGCAGACTGACAGGGGGCCATAATTCACCCCTCCACTTT.

The chain employs TRBV28 and TRBJ1-2; TRBD1 might be the D (6 bases). The CDR3 has 13 residues. CDR1 and CDR2 from the germline V gene are MDHEN and SYDVKM. Trimming stripped 4 bases from V and 4 bases from J, with 10 bases between. The CDR3 DNA sequence: TGTGCCAGCAGTTACACAGGGATCTATGGCTACACCTTC. Translating it yields CASSYTGIYGYTF.

The chain employs TRBV4-1 and TRBJ1-1; TRBD1 aligns across 8 bases. The V segment lost 4 bases and the J segment 1 base; nucleotides outside the gene matches: 8. Germline CDR1 reads MGHRA; CDR2 reads YSYEKL. The CDR3 spans 16 residues. CDR3 protein: CASSLGPGTGNTEAFF. The CDR3 DNA sequence: TGCGCCAGCAGCCTCGGGCCCGGGACAGGGAACACTGAAGCTTTCTTT.

The chain carries TRBV5-1 and TRBJ2-5; 9 bases match TRBD1. V was clipped by 8 bases and J by 5 bases; unmatched bases: 10. Germline loops: CDR1 SGHRS, CDR2 YFSETQ. The CDR3 extends over 14 amino acids. DNA for the CDR3: TGCGCCAGTGTCAGGGACAGGGCTCGGGAGACCCAGTACTTC. Protein: CASVRDRARETQYF.

The rearrangement links TRBV7-2 to TRBJ2-1, with a weak D call TRBD2 (5 bases). The CDR3 covers 15 residues. Germline lookup yields CDR1 SGHTA and CDR2 FQGNSA. V lost 2 bases, J lost 6 bases, and 14 bases lay in between. The CDR3 sequence: CASSLSAGDLNEQFF. CDR3 nucleotide sequence: TGTGCCAGCAGCTTAAGTGCGGGCGACCTCAATGAGCAGTTCTTC. Full variable domain (remainder filled in from reference TRBV7-2 and TRBJ2-1): GAGVSQSPSNKVTEKGKDVELRCDPISGHTALYWYRQSLGQGLEFLIYFQGNSAPDKSGLPSDRFSAERTGGSVSTLTIQRTQQEDSAVYLCASSLSAGDLNEQFFGPGTRLTVL.

The chain combines TRBV7-9 with TRBJ2-2, with TRBD1 identical over 8 bases. The CDR3 length is 16 residues. Germline V lookup: CDR1 SEHNR, CDR2 FQNEAQ (reference sequence). V lost 5 bases to trimming and J lost 1 base; unmatched junction nucleotides: 6. CDR3 loop: CASSTGTGLNTGELFF. The CDR3 DNA sequence: TGTGCCAGCAGCACCGGGACAGGCCTGAACACCGGGGAGCTGTTTTTT.

The chain is built from TRBV6-5 and TRBJ1-2; a weak D match, TRBD1 (6 bases). Trimming removed 5 bases at V and 4 bases at J, with 17 bases between. Looked up from germline, CDR1 is MNHEY and CDR2 is SVGAGI. The CDR3 extends over 15 amino acids. Here the CDR3 reads CASSTGPLTTYGYTF. CDR3 coding DNA: TGTGCCAGCAGTACAGGGCCTCTTACCACCTATGGCTACACCTTC.

V is TRBV24-1 and J is TRBJ2-3; 11 nucleotides agree with TRBD2. CDR3 length: 17 amino acids. In germline, CDR1 is KGHDR, CDR2 SFDVKD. V was clipped by 2 bases and J by 2 bases; unmatched bases: 5. CDR3: CATSDSSGRLHTDTQYF. The CDR3 DNA follows: TGTGCCACCAGTGATTCTAGCGGGAGGCTTCACACAGATACGCAGTATTTT.

The table lists this clone with a few counts. The V and J genes are TRBV2 and TRBJ1-5, with TRBD1 identical over 8 bases. Germline CDR1 SNHLY, CDR2 FYNNEI. V shed 1 base, J shed 7 bases, and the junction held 0 bases outside the gene matches. This CDR3 is 13 amino acids long. For the CDR3, the DNA is TGTGCCAGCAGTGAAGACAGGGGGCAGCCCCAGCATTTT. Protein sequence: CASSEDRGQPQHF.

This clone appeared a few times. V is TRBV9 and J is TRBJ2-7; TRBD2 aligns across 9 bases. The CDR3 consists of 16 residues. V dropped 4 bases and J dropped 7; count of bases not matched to a gene: 15. CDR1 is SGDLS and CDR2 is YYNGEE in the germline V gene. The CDR3 protein is CASSPHRGSGSGEQYF. CDR3 bases: TGTGCCAGCAGCCCCCATCGAGGTAGCGGGAGTGGGGAGCAGTACTTC.

V usage is TRBV19 and J usage is TRBJ1-5; D perhaps matches TRBD1 (6 bases). V was pared by 3 bases and J by 0 bases, with 12 bases between. The CDR3 extends over 16 amino acids. CDR1 LNHDA and CDR2 SQIVND come from the germline V gene (reference sequence). The CDR3 region has the DNA TGTGCCAGTAGTATTCCCACAGGGACTAGCAATCAGCCCCAGCATTTT. Its translation is CASSIPTGTSNQPQHF.

This clone was detected once. This chain connects TRBV9 to TRBJ2-3; a weak D match, TRBD2 (6 bases). The CDR3 loop spans 14 amino acids. CDR1 and CDR2 (germline): SGDLS, YYNGEE. V was pared by 0 bases and J by 5 bases, with 10 bases between. In DNA form, the CDR3 reads TGTGCCAGCAGCGTAGTCGGAGGGAAAGATACGCAGTATTTT. Its protein is CASSVVGGKDTQYF.

This clone occurred once. The rearrangement joins TRBV24-1 to TRBJ1-5, with unresolved D. Trimming took off 4 bases at V and 7 bases at J, with 19 bases between the two ends. The CDR3 is made up of 16 amino acids. CDR1 is KGHDR, CDR2 SFDVKD, per germline. The CDR3 region is CATSDPRAGGRQPQHF. DNA of the CDR3: TGTGCCACCAGTGACCCAAGGGCAGGAGGGAGGCAGCCCCAGCATTTT.

This clone appeared once. The chain employs TRBV4-3 and TRBJ1-1; 7 bases are a match to TRBD1. This CDR3 spans 18 amino acids. The germline gives CDR1 LGHNA, CDR2 YSLEER. The junction had 15 bases not matched to a gene; V was cut back by 4 bases and J by 1 base. The DNA for the CDR3 is TGCGCCAGCAGCCCCCATCTGGACAGGCAGTTACGGAACACTGAAGCTTTCTTT. Protein sequence: CASSPHLDRQLRNTEAFF.

The rearrangement uses TRBV6-5 and TRBJ1-2, with D possibly TRBD1 on 5 matching bases. Trimming took off 7 bases at V and 8 bases at J, with 17 bases between the two ends. CDR1 and CDR2 (germline): MNHEY, SVGAGI. This CDR3 has 13 residues. CDR3 amino acids: CASIGQANRGYTF. The CDR3 DNA follows: TGTGCCAGCATAGGGCAGGCAAACAGGGGCTACACCTTC.

The CDR3 coding sequence is TGTGCCAGCAGCTCCGGACAGGGGCAAAGCTATGGCTACACCTTC. It is translated as CASSSGQGQSYGYTF. The chain carries TRBV7-9 and TRBJ1-2; 9 bases are shared with TRBD1. Trimming took 4 bases from V and 4 from J; bases not matched to a gene: 7. Germline lookup yields CDR1 SEHNR and CDR2 FQNEAQ (reference sequence). The CDR3 totals 15 residues.

This clone was seen once. This chain joins TRBV6-5 and TRBJ2-3, with TRBD1 matching 9 bases. V was pared by 4 bases and J by 2 bases, with 4 bases of the junction left unmatched. CDR3 length: 15 residues. CDR1 MNHEY and CDR2 SVGAGI come from the germline V gene. This chain's CDR3 is CASSLDRGVTDTQYF. CDR3 DNA: TGTGCCAGCAGTTTGGACAGGGGTGTCACAGATACGCAGTATTTT.

The CDR3 region has the DNA TGTGCCAGCAGCCAAATATCAGGGGGAGGCTATGGCTACACCTTC. As protein: CASSQISGGGYGYTF. V gene TRBV7-8 combines with J gene TRBJ1-2; 7 bases are a match to TRBD1. J gave up 4 bases and V 5 bases, and 10 bases lay outside the gene matches. The CDR3 spans 15 residues. The germline CDR1 and CDR2 sequences are SGHVS and FQNEAQ.

This chain joins TRBV5-1 and TRBJ1-1, with TRBD1 as a possible D gene (5 bases). CDR1 is SGHRS and CDR2 is YFSETQ in the germline V gene. Deletions cut 4 bases from V and 3 bases from J, with 13 bases between. The CDR3 sequence is 14 residues long. DNA of the CDR3: TGCGCCAGCAGCCCGGTGGTAGGGGACACTGAAGCTTTCTTT. Amino acid sequence: CASSPVVGDTEAFF.

The rearrangement joins TRBV9 to TRBJ2-1; no reliable D call. Germline V CDR1 and CDR2: SGDLS, YYNGEE. This CDR3 spans 13 amino acids. V lost 2 bases and J 5 bases, leaving 8 bases between the germline ends. CDR3 in amino acids: CASSVSRNNEQFF. The CDR3 region has the DNA TGTGCCAGCAGCGTTTCGAGGAACAATGAGCAGTTCTTC.

This sequence joins TRBV7-2 and TRBJ2-2, with TRBD2 as a possible D gene (5 bases). V lost 1 base, J lost 4 bases, and 16 bases lay in between. The CDR3 length is 17 residues. CDR1 and CDR2 (germline): SGHTA, FQGNSA. The CDR3, as DNA: TGTGCCAGCAGCTTAGTTTCGGGGATCTTGTCCACCGGGGAGCTGTTTTTT. This gives the protein CASSLVSGILSTGELFF.

The rearrangement joins TRBV5-1 to TRBJ2-2, with TRBD2 matching over 7 bases. The CDR3 contains 15 residues. With V trimmed by 2 bases and J by 3 bases, 4 bases remained unmatched. CDR1 and CDR2 (germline): SGHRS, YFSETQ. The CDR3 protein is CASSFGLGDTGELFF. CDR3 sequence (DNA): TGCGCCAGCAGCTTCGGACTAGGGGACACCGGGGAGCTGTTTTTT.

The chain has TRBV19 and TRBJ1-2, with TRBD1 matching over 9 bases. This CDR3 is built from 15 residues. With 5 bases clipped from V and 5 bases from J, the junction kept 9 bases outside the gene matches. Germline CDR1 is LNHDA and CDR2 is SQIVND (reference sequence). The CDR3 here is CASSPPGQGSYGYTF. The CDR3 DNA is TGTGCCAGTAGTCCGCCTGGACAGGGGAGTTATGGCTACACCTTC.

The chain carries TRBV30 and TRBJ2-3; maybe TRBD2 (5 bases). Germline lookup yields CDR1 GTSNPN and CDR2 SVGIG (reference sequence). This CDR3 has 14 amino acids. Trimming cost V 2 bases and J 2 bases, with 11 bases left between them. The CDR3 coding sequence is TGTGCCTGGAGTTCCCAGACTATCACAGATACGCAGTATTTT. Amino acid sequence: CAWSSQTITDTQYF.

The CDR3 loop reads CASRRRGHTEAFF. The CDR3 nucleotides are TGTGCCAGCAGACGGAGGGGACACACTGAAGCTTTCTTT. The V gene is TRBV2, the J gene TRBJ1-1; maybe TRBD1 (5 bases). Germline V lookup: CDR1 SNHLY, CDR2 FYNNEI. The CDR3 is made up of 13 amino acids. The ends were cut back, 6 bases at V and 3 bases at J, with 11 bases in the middle. The full variable domain, rest sourced from reference TRBV2 and TRBJ1-1, is EPEVTQTPSHQVTQMGQEVILRCVPISNHLYFYWYRQILGQKVEFLVSFYNNEISEKSEIFDDQFSVERPDGSNFTLKIRSTKLEDSAMYFCASRRRGHTEAFFGQGTRLTVV.

The chain joins TRBV5-1 to TRBJ2-5, with D unresolved. Germline V CDR1 and CDR2: SGHRS, YFSETQ. The CDR3 length is 12 residues. Trimming left V 2 bases short and J 3 bases short, with 5 bases between. The DNA for the CDR3 is TGCGCCAGCAGCTTCTCAGAAGAGACCCAGTACTTC. Translated: CASSFSEETQYF. Full variable domain (outside the CDR3, taken from reference TRBV5-1 and TRBJ2-5): KAGVTQTPRYLIKTRGQQVTLSCSPISGHRSVSWYQQTPGQGLQFLFEYFSETQRNKGNFPGRFSGRQFSNSRSEMNVSTLELGDSALYLCASSFSEETQYFGPGTRLLVL.

The chain combines TRBV2 with TRBJ1-5, with D unresolved. In germline, CDR1 is SNHLY, CDR2 FYNNEI. The CDR3 has 13 residues. Trimming left V 2 bases short and J 5 bases short, with 7 bases between. CDR3 nucleotide sequence: TGTGCCAGCAGTGAAAGCCAGGATCAGCCCCAGCATTTT. Translation: CASSESQDQPQHF.

A few counts support this clone. The V gene is TRBV25-1, the J gene TRBJ1-1, with TRBD1 matching 9 bases. There are 16 residues in the CDR3. Germline V gives CDR1 MGHDK, CDR2 SYGVNS. V lost 5 bases and J lost 0; bases outside the gene matches: 7. CDR3 amino acids: CASSRGQGLLNTEAFF. CDR3 in DNA: TGTGCCAGCAGTCGGGGACAGGGTTTATTGAACACTGAAGCTTTCTTT.

J is TRBJ2-3 and V is TRBV7-8, with 9 positions matching TRBD1. J gave up 1 base and V 6 bases, and 14 bases lay outside the gene matches. Germline values: CDR1 SGHVS, CDR2 FQNEAQ. This CDR3 has 18 residues. CDR3 nucleotide sequence: TGTGCCAGCAGTCGCCGGCGGGTACGGGACAGGGGCACAGATACGCAGTATTTT. Translated: CASSRRRVRDRGTDTQYF.